The 29 T cell receptor beta chains below were found in one sample sequenced in a study of cytomegalovirus exposure and HLA in healthy donors. The PCR ran on 60 Vbeta and 13 Jbeta primers. Libraries were prepared by immunoSEQ multiplex PCR; TCRdb keeps only in-frame clonotypes and omits some of them. The sample consists of over 100,000 clones, about 80% of them appearing once. Sequenced sample: PBMCs. The receptors were gathered from a man between 25 and 39 years old in good health and CMV-seronegative.

V is TRBV9 and J is TRBJ1-3; D unclear. Germline V gives CDR1 SGDLS, CDR2 YYNGEE. Trimming removed 0 bases at V and 0 bases at J, with 10 bases between. The CDR3 runs to 16 residues. The CDR3 DNA reads as TGTGCCAGCAGCGTAGGGGAGAGATACTCTGGAAACACCATATATTTT. Translating it yields CASSVGERYSGNTIYF.

This chain joins TRBV4-1 and TRBJ2-6, with D unclear. Between the trimmed V and J ends, which lost 0 bases and 0 bases, there was a span of 15 bases. Germline CDR1 is MGHRA and CDR2 is YSYEKL. This CDR3 has 19 amino acids. Here the CDR3 reads CASSQDGSGSLSGANVLTF. CDR3 DNA: TGCGCCAGCAGCCAAGATGGGTCAGGATCCCTCTCTGGGGCCAACGTCCTGACTTTC.

This rearrangement joins TRBV23-1 to TRBJ2-6; 12 bases fit TRBD1. TRBV23-1 is labeled an ORF, and its function is uncertain. The CDR3 contains 16 residues. The CDR3 here is CVSRDRGLGGANVLTF. The CDR3 bases are TGCGTCTCCCGGGACAGGGGGCTGGGGGGGGCCAACGTCCTGACTTTC.

The rearrangement uses TRBV11-2 and TRBJ1-1, with a tentative D call TRBD1 (5 bases). CDR1 and CDR2 (germline): SGHAT, FQNNGV. The CDR3 loop spans 15 amino acids. The V and J ends lost 5 bases and 4 bases respectively, with 17 bases between them. CDR3 region: CASSMTVKPGTEAFF. CDR3 in DNA: TGTGCCAGCAGCATGACAGTCAAGCCGGGCACTGAAGCTTTCTTT. Full variable domain (outside the CDR3, taken from reference TRBV11-2 and TRBJ1-1): EAGVAQSPRYKIIEKRQSVAFWCNPISGHATLYWYQQILGQGPKLLIQFQNNGVVDDSQLPKDRFSAERLKGVDSTLKIQPAKLEDSAVYLCASSMTVKPGTEAFFGQGTRLTVV.

The chain carries TRBV30 and TRBJ1-1, with D unresolved. Germline CDR1 is GTSNPN and CDR2 is SVGIG (reference sequence). The CDR3 extends over 11 amino acids. V dropped 5 bases and J dropped 8 bases, with 12 bases sitting between them. The CDR3 region has the DNA TGTGCCTGGGGAGGAGGGATAGAAGCTTTCTTT. Translated: CAWGGGIEAFF. Supplemented by reference TRBV30 and TRBJ1-1, the full variable domain reads SQTIHQWPATLVQPVGSPLSLECTVEGTSNPNLYWYRQAAGRGLQLLFYSVGIGQISSEVPQNLSASRPQDRQFILSSKKLLLSDSGFYLCAWGGGIEAFFGQGTRLTVV.

This chain joins TRBV6-4 and TRBJ1-2; D perhaps matches TRBD1 (5 bases). The CDR3 loop spans 12 amino acids. Germline-derived CDR1 and CDR2 are MRHNA and SNTAGT. V was cut by 0 bases and J by 7 bases, with 6 bases left in between. The CDR3 protein is CASSDSGGGYTF. The CDR3 DNA is TGTGCCAGCAGTGACTCCGGGGGTGGCTACACCTTC.

The chain combines TRBV6-1 with TRBJ2-5; D unclear. The end of the DNA fits TRBJ2-7 better, so the J call may be wrong. Germline CDR1 is MNHNS and CDR2 is SASEGT. The CDR3 is 12 residues long. The CDR3 here is CASSDHHYEQYF. The CDR3 DNA sequence: TGTGCCAGCAGTGATCATCACTACGAGCAGTACTTC.

The chain carries TRBV7-9 and TRBJ2-2; 8 nucleotides line up with TRBD2. Trimming took 10 bases from V and 0 from J; bases not matched to a gene: 16. The CDR3 has 18 amino acids. From germline, CDR1 is SEHNR and CDR2 FQNEAQ (reference sequence). The CDR3 sequence: CAIRAGLAGLANTGELFF. The DNA for the CDR3 is TGTGCCATCAGGGCAGGGCTAGCGGGCCTCGCGAACACCGGGGAGCTGTTTTTT.

This sequence joins TRBV13 and TRBJ2-7; 14 bases align to TRBD2. Germline trimming cut 4 bases from V and 2 bases from J; bases unmatched to any gene: 10. Germline V gives CDR1 PRHDT, CDR2 FYEKMQ (reference sequence). The CDR3 has 18 residues. The CDR3 region is CASSSGTSGSGGPYEQYF. CDR3 DNA sequence: TGTGCCAGCAGCTCTGGGACTAGCGGGAGCGGGGGGCCCTACGAGCAGTACTTC.

The chain couples TRBV7-9 to TRBJ1-2; 7 bases match TRBD1. This CDR3 contains 13 residues. J was trimmed by 6 bases and V by 4 bases; bases with no gene match: 5. Germline CDR1 SEHNR, CDR2 FQNEAQ (reference sequence). The CDR3, as DNA: TGTGCCAGCAGCTCCCTACAGGGGAATGGCTACACCTTC. Translating gives CASSSLQGNGYTF.

This clone was picked up one time. J is TRBJ2-1 and V is TRBV18; 13 bases fit TRBD2. Germline V gives CDR1 KGHSH, CDR2 LQKENI. V dropped 5 bases and J dropped 7; count of bases not matched to a gene: 5. This CDR3 region has 15 residues. The CDR3 coding sequence is TGTGCCAGCTCATCGGGACTAGCGGGGTTGAATGAGCAGTTCTTC. Protein product: CASSSGLAGLNEQFF. Supplemented by reference TRBV18 and TRBJ2-1, the full variable domain reads NAGVMQNPRHLVRRRGQEARLRCSPMKGHSHVYWYRQLPEEGLKFMVYLQKENIIDESGMPKERFSAEFPKEGPSILRIQQVVRGDSAAYFCASSSGLAGLNEQFFGPGTRLTVL.

The chain carries TRBV27 and TRBJ1-4; 11 bases are shared with TRBD1. V was pared by 7 bases and J by 7 bases, with 8 bases of the junction left unmatched. This CDR3 comprises 15 residues. The germline V gene has CDR1 MNHEY and CDR2 SMNVEV (reference sequence). The DNA of the CDR3 is TGTGCCAGCACCATGGGGGGGACAGGGGGTGAAAAACTGTTTTTT. Its translation is CASTMGGTGGEKLFF.

This clone has only a few counts. The chain employs TRBV27 and TRBJ1-3, with 8 bases that match TRBD1. Germline values: CDR1 MNHEY, CDR2 SMNVEV (reference sequence). This CDR3 has 18 residues. Trimming at V came to 5 bases and at J to 2 bases, leaving 14 bases not matched to a gene. CDR3 in amino acids: CASSPRSRGRGTGNTIYF. The CDR3 DNA reads TGTGCCAGCAGTCCCCGGAGCAGGGGGCGCGGTACTGGAAACACCATATATTTT.

The chain joins TRBV2 to TRBJ1-5, with D possibly matching TRBD1 (5 bases). The V end lost 4 bases, the J end lost 2 bases, and 12 bases lay between the germline ends. The CDR3 is made up of 15 amino acids. Germline assignment: CDR1 SNHLY and CDR2 FYNNEI. As DNA, the CDR3 is TGTGCCAGCAGTGGGGGCAGTTCGGGCAATCAGCCCCAGCATTTT. It is translated as CASSGGSSGNQPQHF.

The V and J genes are TRBV5-6 and TRBJ1-2; TRBD1 agrees at 7 bases. This CDR3 comprises 15 residues. Germline-derived CDR1 and CDR2 are SGHDT and YYEEEE. The junction had 10 bases not matched to a gene; V was cut back by 4 bases and J by 4 bases. The CDR3 region is CASSPSTGRGYGYTF. CDR3 bases: TGTGCCAGCAGCCCCTCGACAGGGAGAGGCTATGGCTACACCTTC.

This clone occurred a few times. This rearrangement joins TRBV6-1 to TRBJ2-6, with unresolved D. This CDR3 spans 17 amino acids. V lost 1 base and J 0 bases, leaving 10 bases between the germline ends. Germline CDR1 is MNHNS and CDR2 is SASEGT. The CDR3 DNA reads TGTGCCAGCAGTGAAGTCCTCTTCCTCTCTGGGGCCAACGTCCTGACTTTC. Translating gives CASSEVLFLSGANVLTF.

The table lists this clone with a few counts. The chain couples TRBV6-5 to TRBJ2-5; D unresolved. Germline V gives CDR1 MNHEY, CDR2 SVGAGI. V dropped 6 bases and J dropped 5 bases, with 10 bases sitting between them. This CDR3 has 12 amino acids. CDR3 nucleotides: TGTGCCAGCAGCCCCCTCGGGGAGACCCAGTACTTC. Translating gives CASSPLGETQYF.

The chain recombines TRBV5-6 with TRBJ2-7; 7 bases agree with TRBD2. The CDR3 has 16 residues. V trimming: 0 bases; J trimming: 3 bases; junction bases outside the gene matches: 9. Germline V gene lookup returns CDR1 SGHDT and CDR2 YYEEEE. The CDR3 region is CASSLDGEGDYYEQYF. In nucleotides, the CDR3 is TGTGCCAGCAGCTTGGATGGAGAAGGGGACTACTACGAGCAGTACTTC.

The rearrangement uses TRBV6-5 and TRBJ1-6, with D hard to call. The CDR3 spans 13 residues. CDR1 is MNHEY and CDR2 is SVGAGI in the germline V gene. Deletions cut 6 bases from V and 7 bases from J, with 10 bases between. The CDR3 sequence: CASRLTGNSPLHF. The CDR3 region has the DNA TGTGCCAGCAGACTCACGGGGAATTCACCCCTCCACTTT.

This rearrangement joins TRBV5-1 to TRBJ1-1; D may be TRBD1 (6 bases). The CDR3 is 14 residues long. Per the germline V gene, CDR1 is SGHRS and CDR2 is YFSETQ. V was cut by 2 bases and J by 0 bases, with 8 bases left in between. This CDR3 is CASSLTGMNTEAFF. Written as DNA, the CDR3 is TGCGCCAGCAGCTTAACAGGGATGAACACTGAAGCTTTCTTT. The full variable domain, with the rest looked up from reference TRBV5-1 and TRBJ1-1, is KAGVTQTPRYLIKTRGQQVTLSCSPISGHRSVSWYQQTPGQGLQFLFEYFSETQRNKGNFPGRFSGRQFSNSRSEMNVSTLELGDSALYLCASSLTGMNTEAFFGQGTRLTVV.

V is TRBV7-8 and J is TRBJ2-7; weak D call: TRBD2 (6 bases). The CDR3 runs to 14 residues. With 3 bases removed from V and 0 bases from J, the gap between germline ends came to 9 bases. Germline V CDR1 and CDR2: SGHVS, FQNEAQ. CDR3 sequence (DNA): TGTGCCAGCAGCTTTGCGGGATTCTCCTACGAGCAGTACTTC. It translates to CASSFAGFSYEQYF.

This clone was observed a handful of times. This chain uses TRBV4-1 with TRBJ1-2; a possible D gene is TRBD1 (6 bases). V lost 3 bases and J lost 2, with 13 bases in between. CDR1 is MGHRA, CDR2 YSYEKL, per germline. The CDR3 is made up of 15 amino acids. The CDR3 nucleotides are TGCGCCAGCAGCCACGGGCGGGGGGCAAACTATGGCTACACCTTC. Protein product: CASSHGRGANYGYTF.

The chain is built from TRBV4-2 and TRBJ2-7; 12 positions agree with TRBD2. The CDR3 is made up of 16 amino acids. Germline loops: CDR1 LGHNA, CDR2 YNFKEQ. The junction had 4 bases not matched to a gene; V was cut back by 2 bases and J by 2 bases. In DNA form, the CDR3 reads TGTGCCAGCAGCCAAACCCGGACTAGCGGGGCCTACGAGCAGTACTTC. Translating it yields CASSQTRTSGAYEQYF.

The CDR3 coding sequence is TGTGCCAGCAGCTCTCACAGGGGCTCCTACAATGAGCAGTTCTTC. The encoded protein is CASSSHRGSYNEQFF. This chain links TRBV7-9 with TRBJ2-1; 7 nucleotides match TRBD1. This CDR3 comprises 15 residues. Germline V gene lookup returns CDR1 SEHNR and CDR2 FQNEAQ (reference sequence). With 4 bases clipped from V and 0 bases from J, the junction kept 3 bases outside the gene matches.

This clone came up a few times. This chain uses TRBV7-9 with TRBJ2-7; TRBD1 matches 7 bases. Germline V gives CDR1 SEHNR, CDR2 FQNEAQ (reference sequence). V shed 5 bases, J shed 3 bases, and the junction held 7 bases outside the gene matches. The CDR3 has 14 residues. The CDR3 sequence: CASSNLQGLYEQYF. The DNA for the CDR3 is TGTGCCAGCAGCAACCTACAGGGGCTCTACGAGCAGTACTTC.

CDR3 amino acids: CASSASGGTLYNEQFF. The CDR3 DNA sequence: TGTGCCAGCAGTGCCAGCGGGGGGACCTTATACAATGAGCAGTTCTTC. The chain combines TRBV2 with TRBJ2-1; 9 bases are shared with TRBD2. J gave up 4 bases and V 4 bases, and 8 bases lay outside the gene matches. This CDR3 has 16 residues. Germline loops: CDR1 SNHLY, CDR2 FYNNEI.

J is TRBJ2-5 and V is TRBV5-1; D possibly corresponds to TRBD1 (6 bases). This CDR3 is built from 13 residues. V was cut by 1 base and J by 10 bases, with 14 bases left in between. Germline V lookup: CDR1 SGHRS, CDR2 YFSETQ. CDR3: CASSLSGQSIQYF. In DNA form, the CDR3 reads TGCGCCAGCAGCTTGTCCGGACAGAGCATCCAGTACTTC.

The genes are TRBV11-2 and TRBJ2-5, with D maybe TRBD2 (5 bases). Germline V lookup: CDR1 SGHAT, CDR2 FQNNGV. V gave up 5 bases and J gave up 7 bases, with 17 bases separating them. The CDR3 loop spans 14 amino acids. The CDR3 here is CASSARRDGGTQYF. The CDR3 DNA reads as TGTGCCAGCAGCGCCAGACGGGATGGCGGGACCCAGTACTTC.

The genes are TRBV7-9 and TRBJ2-7, with TRBD1 matching 7 bases. The CDR3 sequence is 15 residues long. In germline, CDR1 is SEHNR, CDR2 FQNEAQ (reference sequence). The V segment lost 0 bases and the J segment 3 bases; nucleotides outside the gene matches: 5. CDR3 sequence (DNA): TGTGCCAGCAGCTTAGCGCGGGCAGGGGGCTACGAGCAGTACTTC. Its protein is CASSLARAGGYEQYF.